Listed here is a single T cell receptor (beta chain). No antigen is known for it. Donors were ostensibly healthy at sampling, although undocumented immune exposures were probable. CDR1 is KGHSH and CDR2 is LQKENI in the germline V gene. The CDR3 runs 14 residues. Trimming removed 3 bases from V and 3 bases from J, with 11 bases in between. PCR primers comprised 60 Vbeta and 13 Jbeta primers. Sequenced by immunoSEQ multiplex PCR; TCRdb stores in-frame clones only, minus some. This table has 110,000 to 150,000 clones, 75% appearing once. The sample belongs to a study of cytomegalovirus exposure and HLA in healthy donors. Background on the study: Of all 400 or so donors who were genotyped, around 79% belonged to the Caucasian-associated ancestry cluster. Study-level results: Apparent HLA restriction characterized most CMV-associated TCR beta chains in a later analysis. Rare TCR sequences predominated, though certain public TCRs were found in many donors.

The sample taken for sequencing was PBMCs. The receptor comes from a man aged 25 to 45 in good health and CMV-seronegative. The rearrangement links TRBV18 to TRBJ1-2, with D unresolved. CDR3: CASSPEGGDYGYTF. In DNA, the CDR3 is TGTGCCAGCTCACCGGAGGGCGGGGACTATGGCTACACCTTC.